Reported below is one T cell receptor beta chain. A junction boundary mismatches the germline segment, possibly from a read error. The data stem from a study of cytomegalovirus exposure and HLA in healthy donors. Across the study: Sequencing of 180 million or so T cells in an earlier analysis found around 120 million unique TCR beta sequences.

This PCR relied on a set of 60 Vbeta primers and 13 Jbeta primers. The table came from immunoSEQ multiplex PCR; TCRdb's copy has only in-frame clones and leaves some out. This table holds 100,000 to 150,000 clones, roughly 80% found once. The CDR3 sequence is 17 residues long. Germline V gene sequence: CDR1 SEHNR, CDR2 FQNEAQ (reference sequence). This clonotype originated in a middle-aged woman in good health and CMV-seronegative. The genes are TRBV7-9 and TRBJ1-4, with a weak D call TRBD1 (6 bases). Material: PBMCs. The CDR3 DNA reads TGTTCCAGCAGCCTTCTCGGCCGGGGGGCACTCAATGAAAAACTGTTTTTT. This translates into CSSSLLGRGALNEKLFF.